The clone carrying this T cell receptor (beta chain) was detected only once. The data are from a study of blood T cell dynamics during melanoma immunotherapy. Generated by immunoSEQ multiplex PCR, the TCRdb table keeps only in-frame clones and is missing some. The sample lists about 20,000 clones; about 90% were seen once. Per germline, CDR1 MDHEN and CDR2 SYDVKM. V shed 1 base and J shed 4 bases, with 8 bases lying between them. The CDR3 is 13 residues long. Time point: pre-treatment baseline. Sequencing was performed on blood, taken from a patient treated with checkpoint blockade. The clonotype comes from a human donor with melanoma. This chain links TRBV28 with TRBJ2-7; D not resolved. DNA for the CDR3: TGTGCCAGCAGTTTATTAGGGCGGTACGAGCAGTACTTC. Translated, it gives CASSLLGRYEQYF.